These 29 T cell receptor beta chains were all obtained from the same sample, sequenced in a study of CD8 T cells in ankylosing spondylitis. TCRdb called the 5' RACE reads again in MiXCR, with one record for every CDR3 protein. This sample has tens of thousands of distinct CDR3 sequences, with roughly 7.3% found just once. Material for sequencing was blood. All receptors come from a male donor with ankylosing spondylitis or in good health (not recorded which).

This clonotype was counted between two and nine times. This chain uses TRBV4-2 with TRBJ2-5, with 14 bases matching TRBD2. The CDR3 is made up of 16 amino acids. J was trimmed by 1 base and V by 5 bases; bases with no gene match: 3. Germline CDR1 reads LGHNA; CDR2 reads YNFKEQ. Here the CDR3 DNA reads TGTGCCAGCAGCAGGACTAGCGGGGGGATCCAAGAGACCCAGTACTTC. Translated, it gives CASSRTSGGIQETQYF.

This clonotype appeared a few times. The gene calls are TRBV28 and TRBJ1-2; D is possibly TRBD1 (5 bases). V dropped 5 bases and J dropped 2 bases, with 15 bases sitting between them. Germline V lookup: CDR1 MDHEN, CDR2 SYDVKM. The CDR3 covers 15 residues. The CDR3 sequence: CASSPSGRRNYGYTF. In DNA form, the CDR3 reads TGTGCCAGCAGTCCATCAGGGCGCCGGAACTATGGCTACACCTTC.

This clonotype occurred many times. The rearrangement links TRBV4-3 to TRBJ2-2; D gene unclear. This CDR3 contains 15 residues. Germline CDR1 is LGHNA and CDR2 is YSLEER. V lost 2 bases and J 1 base, leaving 8 bases between the germline ends. DNA for the CDR3: TGCGCCAGCAGCCAATGGGTGGGGAACACCGGGGAGCTGTTTTTT. This codes for CASSQWVGNTGELFF.

This clonotype was seen repeatedly, ten times or more. This rearrangement joins TRBV20-1 to TRBJ2-1; TRBD1 agrees at 9 bases. With V trimmed by 7 bases and J by 7 bases, 5 bases remained unmatched. CDR1 and CDR2 (germline): DFQATT, SNEGSKA (reference sequence). The CDR3 covers 12 residues. The CDR3 sequence is CSGQGGWNEQFF. CDR3 sequence (DNA): TGCAGTGGACAGGGGGGCTGGAATGAGCAGTTCTTC.

The chain employs TRBV10-2 and TRBJ2-4; D unclear. The CDR3 totals 11 residues. Trimming removed 4 bases at V and 8 bases at J, with 6 bases between. Germline V gives CDR1 WSHSY, CDR2 SAAADI. CDR3 coding DNA: TGCGCCAGCAGTGTTGAGGACATTCAGTACTTC. Its protein is CASSVEDIQYF.

This clonotype showed up just a few times. The rearrangement uses TRBV6-5 and TRBJ2-1; 7 positions agree with TRBD2. The CDR3 spans 16 residues. Per germline, CDR1 MNHEY and CDR2 SVGAGI. The V and J ends lost 2 bases and 0 bases, in that order; junction bases with no gene match: 4. The CDR3 DNA reads TGTGCCAGCAGTTACGCCCTAGCGGCCTCCTACAATGAGCAGTTCTTC. It translates to CASSYALAASYNEQFF.

The chain has TRBV9 and TRBJ2-1; possibly TRBD2 for D (6 bases). Germline V gene lookup returns CDR1 SGDLS and CDR2 YYNGEE. This CDR3 has 11 residues. The V and J ends lost 10 bases and 6 bases respectively, with 11 bases between them. CDR3 sequence (DNA): TGTGCCGCGGGAAGTGGCAATGAGCAGTTCTTC. This gives the protein CAAGSGNEQFF.

CDR3 loop: CASSPRGAGHYNEQFF. CDR3 nucleotides: TGTGCCAGCAGTCCTAGGGGAGCGGGCCACTACAATGAGCAGTTCTTC. This chain uses TRBV6-2 or TRBV6-3 with TRBJ2-1, with D tentatively TRBD2 (6 bases). CDR3 length: 16 amino acids. Trimming removed 5 bases from V and 3 bases from J, with 17 bases in between. The germline V gene has CDR1 MNHEY and CDR2 SVGEGT.

This clonotype came up many times. The V call is TRBV7-8, the J call TRBJ1-1, with unresolved D. Germline loops: CDR1 SGHVS, CDR2 FQNEAQ. The CDR3 covers 16 residues. V was shortened by 5 bases and J by 0 bases, with 16 bases between the two germline ends. The CDR3 loop is CASSPRGRQMNTEAFF. The DNA of the CDR3 is TGTGCCAGCAGCCCCCGAGGGCGGCAGATGAACACTGAAGCTTTCTTT.

This clonotype was detected only a few times. This chain joins TRBV11-2 and TRBJ2-1; D not certain. Deletions cut 2 bases from V and 6 bases from J, with 8 bases between. The CDR3 covers 13 residues. Germline values: CDR1 SGHAT, CDR2 FQNNGV. DNA of the CDR3: TGTGCCAGCAGCTTAATTCTGAGCAATGAGCAGTTCTTC. This translates into CASSLILSNEQFF.

The rearrangement joins TRBV28 to TRBJ2-2, with D possibly being TRBD1 or TRBD2 (5 bases each). Trimming shortened V by 6 bases and J by 6 bases, and 11 bases separated the two germline ends. In germline, CDR1 is MDHEN, CDR2 SYDVKM. The CDR3 is 13 amino acids. The CDR3, as DNA: TGTGCCAGCAGAAATCCGGGACCCGGGGAGCTGTTTTTT. It encodes CASRNPGPGELFF.

The rearrangement links TRBV28 to TRBJ2-6; a possible D gene is TRBD1 (6 bases). This CDR3 is 16 amino acids long. Germline CDR1 reads MDHEN; CDR2 reads SYDVKM. Trimming removed 2 bases at V and 3 bases at J, with 11 bases between. CDR3 amino acids: CASSLIGTRGANVLTF. CDR3 nucleotides: TGTGCCAGCAGTTTAATAGGGACACGTGGGGCCAACGTCCTGACTTTC.

V and J are TRBV7-2 and TRBJ2-3; 7 nucleotides agree with TRBD1. The CDR3 has 13 amino acids. Losses at the gene ends were 5 bases for V and 10 bases for J; bases not matched to a gene: 9. The germline V gene has CDR1 SGHTA and CDR2 FQGNSA. The CDR3: CASSGSGRGSQYF. CDR3 DNA: TGTGCCAGCAGCGGATCAGGCAGGGGGTCGCAGTATTTT.

This clonotype was seen repeatedly, ten times or more. The chain combines TRBV30 with TRBJ2-1; D perhaps matches TRBD2 (5 bases). The CDR3 length is 11 residues. Per the germline V gene, CDR1 is GTSNPN and CDR2 is SVGIG (reference sequence). V lost 5 bases to trimming and J lost 6 bases, with 8 bases between them. In nucleotides, the CDR3 is TGTGCCTGGGCCGGGGTCAATGAGCAGTTCTTC. Protein: CAWAGVNEQFF.

The chain combines TRBV20-1 with TRBJ2-3, with 11 positions matching TRBD2. CDR1 DFQATT and CDR2 SNEGSKA come from the germline V gene (reference sequence). V lost 7 bases, J lost 1 base, and 1 base stayed unmatched. CDR3 length: 13 residues. This CDR3 is CSETSGGTDTQYF. The CDR3 coding sequence is TGCAGTGAGACTAGCGGGGGCACAGATACGCAGTATTTT.

This clonotype was seen ten or more times. The chain uses TRBV7-2 and TRBJ2-2, with unresolved D. The CDR3 sequence is 16 residues long. V dropped 4 bases and J dropped 2 bases, with 14 bases sitting between them. Germline V gene data show CDR1 as SGHTA and CDR2 as FQGNSA. CDR3 in amino acids: CASSSRRLDNTGELFF. DNA for the CDR3: TGTGCCAGCAGCTCAAGAAGGCTAGACAACACCGGGGAGCTGTTTTTT.

The chain combines TRBV20-1 with TRBJ2-1; TRBD1 matches 8 bases. Germline assignment: CDR1 DFQATT and CDR2 SNEGSKA (reference sequence). The CDR3 loop spans 12 amino acids. The J segment lost 6 bases and the V segment lost 6 bases, leaving 4 bases of the junction unmatched. For the CDR3, the DNA is TGCAGTGCAACCACAGGGGGCAATGAGCAGTTCTTC. This sequence encodes CSATTGGNEQFF.

This clonotype turned up a few times. The rearrangement uses TRBV27 and TRBJ1-6; the D gene is possibly TRBD1 (6 bases). Germline V gives CDR1 MNHEY, CDR2 SMNVEV (reference sequence). Trimming removed 5 bases from V and 8 bases from J, with 13 bases in between. This CDR3 is built from 14 residues. In DNA form, the CDR3 reads TGTGCCAGCAGTGCAGGACAGCCCCATTCACCCCTCCACTTT. This gives the protein CASSAGQPHSPLHF.

This clonotype was recorded a few times. This sequence joins TRBV7-9 and TRBJ2-5; 7 positions match TRBD1. Germline V gene lookup returns CDR1 SEHNR and CDR2 FQNEAQ (reference sequence). V gave up 6 bases and J gave up 3 bases; unmatched junction bases: 4. The CDR3 length is 13 residues. This chain's CDR3 is CASRGQEKETQYF. The CDR3 DNA sequence: TGTGCCAGCAGAGGACAGGAGAAAGAGACCCAGTACTTC.

The V gene is TRBV28, the J gene TRBJ2-7, with no clear D. The CDR3 runs 14 residues. Trimming pared 6 bases from V and 0 bases from J, leaving 12 bases between. Looked up from germline, CDR1 is MDHEN and CDR2 is SYDVKM. The CDR3 bases are TGTGCCAGCAGCCCTCTTATGAGCTCCTACGAGCAGTACGTC. Translation: CASSPLMSSYEQYV.

This clonotype came up a few times. This chain uses TRBV6-4 with TRBJ2-2; D is possibly TRBD1 (6 bases). Germline lookup yields CDR1 MRHNA and CDR2 SNTAGT. The CDR3 runs to 16 residues. The V end lost 2 bases, the J end lost 0 bases, and 10 bases lay between the germline ends. The CDR3 bases are TGTGCCAGCAGTGACAGAGCAGGGGCGAACACCGGGGAGCTGTTTTTT. The encoded protein is CASSDRAGANTGELFF.

This clonotype appeared many times. The chain uses TRBV7-2 and TRBJ2-3, with TRBD2 matching over 7 bases. The CDR3 is 14 residues long. Germline V CDR1 and CDR2: SGHTA, FQGNSA. V was clipped by 5 bases and J by 6 bases; unmatched bases: 8. In DNA form, the CDR3 reads TGTGCCAGCAGCGTGAGCGGGGCGCAGGATACGCAGTATTTT. This translates into CASSVSGAQDTQYF.

This clonotype was observed a few times. The chain couples TRBV28 to TRBJ2-7; 11 bases agree with TRBD1. Trimming took 6 bases from V and 3 from J; bases not matched to a gene: 1. Germline CDR1 and CDR2: MDHEN and SYDVKM. This CDR3 contains 13 residues. The CDR3 reads CASRGQGDYEQYF. The CDR3, as DNA: TGTGCCAGCAGGGGACAGGGGGACTACGAGCAGTACTTC.

The chain joins TRBV9 to TRBJ2-2; tentatively, D is TRBD2 (5 bases). Trimming shortened V by 4 bases and J by 4 bases, and 14 bases separated the two germline ends. CDR1 SGDLS and CDR2 YYNGEE come from the germline V gene. The CDR3 runs to 15 residues. The chain's CDR3 is CASSIDARGTGELFF. CDR3 DNA sequence: TGTGCCAGCAGCATCGATGCTCGGGGCACCGGGGAGCTGTTTTTT. Based on the CDR3 plus reference TRBV9 and TRBJ2-2, the full variable domain is DSGVTQTPKHLITATGQRVTLRCSPRSGDLSVYWYQQSLDQGLQFLIQYYNGEERAKGNILERFSAQQFPDLHSELNLSSLELGDSALYFCASSIDARGTGELFFGEGSRLTVL.

This clonotype was seen more than once but under ten times. This chain links TRBV6-2 or TRBV6-3 with TRBJ2-1; D is perhaps TRBD1 or TRBD2 (5 bases each). Germline V gene data show CDR1 as MNHEY and CDR2 as SVGEGT. Deletions cut 7 bases from V and 1 base from J, with 11 bases between. The CDR3 is 14 amino acids. CDR3 region: CASTPGPSYNEQFF. The DNA for the CDR3 is TGTGCCAGCACCCCGGGACCTTCCTACAATGAGCAGTTCTTC.

This clonotype was observed a handful of times. V is TRBV20-1 and J is TRBJ2-5; 8 nucleotides agree with TRBD2. The CDR3 contains 14 residues. The V gene's germline CDR1 is DFQATT and CDR2 SNEGSKA (reference sequence). After removal of 1 base from V and 2 bases from J, the junction contained 3 bases not matched to a gene. The CDR3 DNA sequence: TGCAGTGCTAGAGCCGGGACTAGTCAAGAGACCCAGTACTTC. Its translation is CSARAGTSQETQYF.

In this sample, this clonotype turned up many times. The rearrangement links TRBV5-1 to TRBJ2-1; 15 bases line up with TRBD2. V dropped 4 bases and J dropped 3; count of bases not matched to a gene: 5. The germline gives CDR1 SGHRS, CDR2 YFSETQ. CDR3 length equals 17 residues. The CDR3 is CASSIGLAGGLYNEQFF. CDR3 sequence (DNA): TGCGCCAGCAGCATAGGACTAGCGGGAGGGCTCTACAATGAGCAGTTCTTC. Based on the CDR3 plus reference TRBV5-1 and TRBJ2-1, the full variable domain is KAGVTQTPRYLIKTRGQQVTLSCSPISGHRSVSWYQQTPGQGLQFLFEYFSETQRNKGNFPGRFSGRQFSNSRSEMNVSTLELGDSALYLCASSIGLAGGLYNEQFFGPGTRLTVL.

There are many counts of this clonotype. The chain couples TRBV5-1 to TRBJ2-3; a weak D match, TRBD1 (5 bases). Germline assignment: CDR1 SGHRS and CDR2 YFSETQ. The CDR3 extends over 14 amino acids. The V end was cut by 4 bases, the J end by 9 bases, with 18 bases between. The CDR3 coding sequence is TGCGCCAGCAGCCCCGAAGGGGCCAGGGCCACGCAGTATTTT. Its protein product is CASSPEGARATQYF.

The V call is TRBV24-1, the J call TRBJ2-1, with TRBD2 identical over 8 bases. The CDR3 is 16 amino acids. Germline V CDR1 and CDR2: KGHDR, SFDVKD. The trim removed 1 base at V and 3 bases at J, leaving 4 bases unmatched. The CDR3 is CATSDLSGSSYNEQFF. In DNA, the CDR3 is TGTGCCACCAGTGATTTAAGCGGGAGTAGCTACAATGAGCAGTTCTTC.